The present entry profiles one TCR beta chain with its context. Its antigen has not been determined. These data belong to a study of cytomegalovirus exposure and HLA in healthy donors (dated by TCRdb to between 2016 and 2019). For the study in its entirety: An earlier analysis of fewer than 750 of the donors reported 276 Gb of sequence data and 95 million to 140 million unique TCR beta sequences obtained from around 180 million T cells. Both class I and class II loci were covered by HLA typing, at four-digit resolution. To predict cytomegalovirus infection status, the study brought together high-throughput TCR immunosequencing, statistical association of individual TCRs with disease status, and machine learning. The study aimed to test whether cataloging public T cell receptors could reveal signatures of past pathogen exposure. Besides the first cohort of 550 to 750 subjects, a separate validation cohort made up of 120 different subjects was used. The T cell repertoires of 700 or so subjects were profiled by immunosequencing and related to cytomegalovirus serostatus. Alongside the repertoire data, information on donor age, sex, ethnicity and CMV serostatus was compiled. About five DR-DQ haplotypes were treated as single units for association and clustering because of strong linkage in the cohort. To decide whether each TCR beta V gene segment behaved as functional or pseudogenic, an earlier analysis of several hundred of the donors relied on high-throughput TCR beta sequencing. A later analysis re-examined previously published TCR beta repertoires from just over 650 donors and added high-resolution HLA genotyping to investigate patterns of TCR occurrence. Across under 500 genotyped donors of the cohort, an average of about 250,000 unique TCR beta nucleotide sequences per donor were sequenced, and roughly 20% of those sequences were non-productive. In the later analysis, no new phenotypic data were used to find candidate immune exposures; instead, reliance was placed on TCR beta sequences and their occurrence across donors. A later genetic analysis took genome-wide SNP genotypes for about 65% of the 666 donors and used that subset as a discovery cohort. Roughly 300 gigabases of sequencing data and tens of millions of unique TCR sequences were included in an early release covering roughly 600 HLA-typed donors. The number of donors typed differed by locus, with roughly 629-640 for A, B, C, DRB1 and DQB1, more than 500 for DQA1, about 610 for DPA1, and some 440 for DPB1. All discovery cohort repertoires had been generated using a single sequencing platform. The genetic ancestry cluster associated with self-reported Caucasian donors included roughly 84% of the roughly 360 genotyped donors.

In total, roughly 670 healthy bone marrow donors made up the cohort. All cohort members were sampled while nominally healthy, although unrecorded immune exposures were likely present. The donor was CMV seronegative and was included in the group of hundreds of seronegative cohort members. A peripheral blood sample was provided by each donor, and peripheral blood mononuclear cells were used for TCR beta sequencing. Genomic DNA was extracted from the blood cell samples with the Qiagen DNeasy Blood Extraction Kit. Broader findings and caveats from the paper: The authors suggested that the approach could potentially be generalized to other disease states and immunological phenotypes. The only immune exposure information available for the cohort was CMV serostatus. The presence/absence analyses assumed that sequencing depth was roughly uniform across donors, and that assumption may not be true. In an earlier analysis of approximately 600 of the donors, most TCR beta V segments were observed in productive rearrangements about 90% or about 30% of the time, broadly matching IMGT annotations. Correlated functional status among segregating V segments might reflect linkage disequilibrium, but an unknown experimental factor could not be ruled out. A later analysis reported that several top co-occurrence clusters appeared linked to parvovirus B19, influenza, CMV and Epstein-Barr virus. The study gave a list of 150 to 200 TCR beta chains associated with cytomegalovirus. Because some donors lacked HLA typing at each locus, the association tests relied only on the typed subset. When HLA alleles, especially DR and DQ, strongly co-occurred, TCR associations were difficult to assign to individual alleles. Compared with equally common non-associated chains, HLA-associated TCR beta chains in a later analysis were more clonally expanded and had lower generation probabilities. The 87-base-pair reads could not distinguish some IMGT-functional V segments, including TRBV6-2 and TRBV6-3, so those segments were excluded. A later analysis found that TCR association rates varied across HLA loci, with DRB1 alleles showing the most associated TCRs and HLA-C alleles the fewest. A further reported finding was that TCR beta sequences accurately predicted the HLA-A and HLA-B alleles for most subjects in the first cohort. Cytomegalovirus status was reported to be diagnosed by the classifier with high specificity and sensitivity in both the original and validation cohorts. A later analysis found that most CMV-associated TCR beta chains appeared HLA-restricted, with HLA associations seemingly driven largely by CMV exposure. Across donors, most TCR sequences were observed very rarely, whereas some public TCRs were present in many individuals. An association between a missense DCLRE1C variant and V-gene and J-gene trimming of TCR beta chains was found in a later genetic analysis and replicated in an independent cohort. A cluster of highly shared sequence variants was judged likely to be a technical artifact of the sequencing pipeline. In vitro tests confirmed that a few of the cytomegalovirus-associated TCR beta chains recognize cytomegalovirus antigens. Because counts were too low, about 18 rarely observed V segments, including chromosome 9 orphons, were left out of the earlier analysis of 587 of the donors. According to a later genetic analysis, donors in an Asian-associated ancestry cluster had fewer N-insertions in productive TCRs than the approximately 690-donor mean. At a false discovery rate of 0.05, a later analysis linked around 15,000 TCR beta sequences to specific HLA alleles. The cohort was sequenced for TCR beta chains only, and without alpha or paired-chain data the features that could be detected were limited.

The library was obtained by the immunoSEQ multiplex PCR assay. For the multiplex PCR, a mixture combining 60 forward primers for TCR Vbeta segments and 13 reverse primers for TCR Jbeta segments was used. A multiplex PCR assay on genomic DNA amplified the CDR3 region of rearranged TCR beta genes. On the Illumina HiSeq System, the amplified TCR beta libraries were sequenced as 87-base-pair reads. The authors processed their data as follows. Across the 600 to 700 repertoires, a later analysis counted approximately 75 million unique TCR beta chains, approximately 10 million of which were shared by at least two donors. Raw reads were error-corrected and collapsed into unique sequences with a nearest-neighbor algorithm that merged closely related sequences to remove PCR and sequencing errors. To assign V, D and J gene segments, CDR3 sequences were aligned to IMGT reference sequences. For a sequence to be retained, a match of at least six nucleotides was required to both a V gene segment and a J gene segment. Rearrangements were classified as productive when the CDR3 lacked stop codons and remained in frame with V and J, and all other rearrangements were classified as non-productive. CDR3 was defined by IMGT convention, running from the second conserved V-encoded cysteine to the conserved J-encoded phenylalanine. The earlier analysis of 450 to 750 of the donors excluded any sequence lacking an unambiguous match to a single V gene segment. In an earlier analysis of a few hundred of the donors, V segments were called functional above 56.7% productive rearrangements and were called segregating when the between-donor standard deviation exceeded 5%. A statistical classification framework was built for diagnosing cytomegalovirus status from the catalog of TCR beta chain sequences. In a later analysis, TCR nucleotide sequences were compared against IMGT/GENE-DB human TR gene sequences so that V and J genes could be assigned. In a later analysis, CDR3 sequences and most-parsimonious VDJ recombination scenarios were assigned using the TCRdist pipeline. A later analysis defined each TCR beta chain by its CDR3 amino acid sequence plus V-gene family, and excluded reads lacking a unique V-gene family. A later analysis removed 550 to 650 highly shared, low-generation-probability nucleotide sequences to deal with suspected cross-contamination and a sequencing artifact. In a later analysis, a clonal expansion index was calculated for each public chain from normalized within-repertoire ranks of inferred template counts. Generation probabilities in a later analysis came from a VDJ recombination model fitted to out-of-frame rearrangements, and those results were checked against IGoR. In a later analysis, hypergeometric tests were used to score TCR-TCR, TCR-HLA and TCR-CMV co-occurrence, with a repertoire-size bias correction applied to TCR pairs. A later analysis estimated false discovery rates by permuting HLA or CMV assignments 20 times. A later analysis grouped co-occurring TCRs with DBSCAN, adding TCRdist sequence similarity when clustering within HLA-allele-positive subsets. Repertoires with fewer than 30,000 or more than 120,000 public chains were left out of co-occurrence clustering, as were a handful of repertoires with anomalous nucleotide sharing. TCRdb stores this immuneACCESS table with in-frame sequences only. Part of the clones is absent; in the studies checked, under half of the shortfall reflects unresolved V genes, and no reason is known for the rest. Clone size and the V and J calls come from that table; the DNA yielded D and trimming. The sample's table covers around 76,000 clones. About 1.5% of the sample is in the top ten clones.

Between the V and J ends, shortened by 5 bases and 0 bases respectively, the junction contains 17 bases. The CDR3 measures 16 amino acids from cysteine to phenylalanine. The DNA shown is the 48-base CDR3, in frame from base 1. The germline V gene encodes CDR1 LNHNV and CDR2 YYDKDF (reference sequence). The specimen sequenced was PBMCs. The TCR comes from a woman aged 55-75 years in good health and CMV-seronegative. The receptor chain draws on TRBV15 and TRBJ2-7, with no D gene named confidently. The DNA is as follows: TGTGCCACCAGCTCCTATGAGGCTATTAGCTCCTACGAGCAGTACTTC. Translated, it gives CATSSYEAISSYEQYF.